A selection of T cell receptor beta chains follows, all from one sample in a study of cytomegalovirus exposure and HLA in healthy donors. Clones were read by immunoSEQ multiplex PCR, and TCRdb kept only the in-frame ones, dropping some. The table lists about 190,000 clones, around 67% of them singletons. Sequencing used PBMCs. The receptors shown here come from a woman aged 30 to 39 in good health and CMV-seropositive. Both conserved end residues are part of each CDR3. D genes are given only for firm matches. Not all rows give a size; the values are once, few, many and, for expanded clones, a class.

. | 11 | TRBJ2-1 | . | TRBV27 | TGTGCCAGTGGGCATAACAATGAGCAGTTCTTC | CASGHNNEQFF
. | 15 | TRBJ1-1 | TRBD1 | TRBV6-1 | TGTGCCGGCAAAAGGGGGCCGCCCAGTAGCACTGAAGCTTTCTTT | CAGKRGPPSSTEAFF
. | 14 | TRBJ2-1 | TRBD2 | TRBV28 | TGTGCCAGCAGTTCCGGGACTAGCTACAATGAGCAGTTCTTC | CASSSGTSYNEQFF
. | 13 | TRBJ2-3 | . | TRBV7-6 | TGTGCCAGCAGCTTAGACATGGCAGATACGCAGTATTTT | CASSLDMADTQYF
. | 14 | TRBJ1-2 | TRBD1 | TRBV7-9 | TGTGCCAGCAGTCCTGGGACAGACAACTATGGCTACACCTTC | CASSPGTDNYGYTF
. | 16 | TRBJ2-2 | TRBD2 | TRBV27 | TGTGCCAGCAGTCAGGTGGGGGGGCGGGGGGCCGGGGAGCTGTTTTTT | CASSQVGGRGAGELFF
. | 12 | TRBJ2-1 | . | TRBV25-1 | TGTGCCAGCCATGGTCCTGGCGGTGAGCAGTTCTTC | CASHGPGGEQFF
. | 16 | TRBJ2-2 | . | TRBV7-6 | TGTGCCAGCAGCTTAGCGCGGGTGACAGGCACCGGGGAGCTGTTTTTT | CASSLARVTGTGELFF
. | 17 | TRBJ2-1 | TRBD2 | TRBV28 | TGTGCCAGCAGTCAGGGGACTAGCGGGAGGATAAACAATGAGCAGTTCTTC | CASSQGTSGRINNEQFF
. | 17 | TRBJ1-1 | TRBD1 | TRBV7-2 | TGTGCCAGCAACTCCTGGGGTGACAGGGGGCGAAACACTGAAGCTTTCTTT | CASNSWGDRGRNTEAFF
few | 18 | TRBJ1-5 | . | TRBV25-1 | TGTGCCAGCAGTGGGGGTCTTAAGGGGCAGACTAGCAATCAGCCCCAGCATTTT | CASSGGLKGQTSNQPQHF
. | 15 | TRBJ2-3 | TRBD2 | TRBV6-1 | TGTGCCAGCAGTGAAAGCCTAGCGGGGGCAGATACGCAGTATTTT | CASSESLAGADTQYF
. | 15 | TRBJ1-3 | TRBD1 | TRBV7-8 | TGTGCCAGCAGCTCCCTGACAGGGTCTGGAAACACCATATATTTT | CASSSLTGSGNTIYF
few | 11 | TRBJ1-1 | . | TRBV2 | TGTGCCAGCCGGTGGTACACTGAAGCTTTCTTT | CASRWYTEAFF
. | 16 | TRBJ2-1 | . | TRBV29-1 | TGCAGCGTTGAATTGTTAGGCAGGGCACCCGACAATGAGCAGTTCTTC | CSVELLGRAPDNEQFF
. | 13 | TRBJ2-2 | TRBD1 | TRBV5-1 | TGCGCCAGCAGTAACAGGGGTAACGGGGAGCTGTTTTTT | CASSNRGNGELFF
. | 16 | TRBJ1-3 | . | TRBV14 | TGTGCCAGCAGCCCAGGCCCACGGATCGCTGGAAACACCATATATTTT | CASSPGPRIAGNTIYF
. | 12 | TRBJ1-2 | . | TRBV28 | TGTGCCAGCAGTTCTTCCGCAGCGGGCTACACCTTC | CASSSSAAGYTF